Listed here are 25 T cell receptor beta chains from one sample, sequenced in a study of T-cell memory formation after mild COVID-19. MiXCR, run by TCRdb on the 5' RACE reads, gives a single entry per CDR3 protein. The table records 150,000 or so distinct CDR3 sequences, approximately 14% of them present only once. Sequencing input: PBMCs or a T cell subset sorted from them (not recorded which). Every receptor here comes from an adult woman who had mild COVID-19 (a few samples of this study predate the infection). Cell type and time point are not known.

This chain joins TRBV1 and TRBJ2-3; whether TRBD2, the table's D call, matches the DNA was not checked. TRBV1 is listed as a pseudogene. The CDR3 is made up of 20 amino acids. The chain's CDR3 is CTSSQVGRTSGGSSTDTQYF. CDR3 nucleotides: TGCACCAGCAGCCAAGTAGGACGGACTAGCGGGGGTTCTAGCACAGATACGCAGTATTTT.

This clonotype was counted between two and nine times. The V call is TRBV12-3 or TRBV12-4, the J call TRBJ2-1; weak D call: TRBD2 (5 bases). V lost 6 bases, J lost 9 bases, and 27 bases lay in between. This CDR3 is 17 amino acids long. DNA for the CDR3: TGTGCCAGCAGCCCCCCGGGTCAGGCGGTCGGGGATGGTGAGCAGTTCTTC. Its translation is CASSPPGQAVGDGEQFF.

The chain couples TRBV6-1 to TRBJ1-5; D is uncertain. The ends were cut back, 4 bases at V and 3 bases at J, with 19 bases in the middle. CDR1 MNHNS and CDR2 SASEGT come from the germline V gene. CDR3 length: 17 amino acids. The CDR3 loop is CASSGLRPGYSNQPQHF. The CDR3 DNA reads TGTGCCAGCAGTGGATTAAGACCGGGCTATTCCAATCAGCCCCAGCATTTT.

This chain links TRBV29-1 with TRBJ1-2; D unresolved. Trimming left V 2 bases short and J 3 bases short, with 25 bases between. The CDR3 contains 18 residues. Looked up from germline, CDR1 is SQVTM and CDR2 is ANQGSEA. DNA for the CDR3: TGCAGCGTTGAACACCCCGGTAAGGACCTCAACGCTTACTATGGCTACACCTTC. This gives the protein CSVEHPGKDLNAYYGYTF.

The chain couples TRBV3-1 to TRBJ2-7; TRBD1 is a possible D gene (6 bases). The CDR3 is 13 amino acids. Trimming shortened V by 1 base and J by 5 bases, and 9 bases separated the two germline ends. The V gene's germline CDR1 is LGHDT and CDR2 YNNKEL (reference sequence). Written as DNA, the CDR3 is TGTGCCAGCAGCCAAGGACAGGCCCACGAGCAGTACTTC. This encodes CASSQGQAHEQYF.

This clonotype was seen a handful of times. J is TRBJ1-3 and V is TRBV7-9; D call uncertain. CDR3 size: 15 residues. The germline gives CDR1 SEHNR, CDR2 FQNEAQ (reference sequence). V shed 2 bases and J shed 0 bases, with 8 bases lying between them. The CDR3 nucleotides are TGTGCCAGCAGCTTAAGCTCAGTCTCTGGAAACACCATATATTTT. Translation gives CASSLSSVSGNTIYF.

This rearrangement joins TRBV10-3 to TRBJ2-7; no clear D gene. The ends were cut back, 3 bases at V and 1 base at J, with 10 bases in the middle. Germline loops: CDR1 ENHRY, CDR2 SYGVKD. This CDR3 is 14 amino acids long. The CDR3 sequence is CAISDMSTSYEQYF. Here the CDR3 DNA reads TGTGCCATCAGTGATATGTCTACATCCTACGAGCAGTACTTC.

The rearrangement uses TRBV5-1 and TRBJ2-1; D uncertain. V was clipped by 5 bases and J by 5 bases, with 17 bases between them. CDR3 length equals 15 residues. CDR1 SGHRS and CDR2 YFSETQ come from the germline V gene. The CDR3 sequence is CASRRGSVRDNEQFF. Here the CDR3 DNA reads TGCGCCAGCAGGCGCGGATCAGTACGCGACAATGAGCAGTTCTTC.

The chain uses TRBV5-1 and TRBJ2-3; tentatively, D is TRBD2 (6 bases). The CDR3 is made up of 18 amino acids. Per the germline V gene, CDR1 is SGHRS and CDR2 is YFSETQ. V was cut by 1 base and J by 2 bases, with 20 bases left in between. CDR3 nucleotides: TGCGCCAGCAGCTTGTTGGGGCTAGAGATGGGACTCACAGATACGCAGTATTTT. Translated: CASSLLGLEMGLTDTQYF.

The J gene is TRBJ1-1, the V gene TRBV12-3 or TRBV12-4; D is ambiguous. The CDR3 spans 12 residues. V was shortened by 3 bases and J by 6 bases, with 8 bases between the two germline ends. The CDR3 coding sequence is TGTGCCAGCAGTTTTCCCGGGGCTGAAGCTTTCTTT. It yields the protein CASSFPGAEAFF.

This clonotype was counted a few times. V gene TRBV12-3 or TRBV12-4 combines with J gene TRBJ2-7, with 10 bases aligning to TRBD2. V was pared by 6 bases and J by 2 bases, with 7 bases of the junction left unmatched. The length of the CDR3 is 15 residues. This CDR3 is CASSRTSGMTYEQYF. In nucleotides, the CDR3 is TGTGCCAGCAGCCGAACTAGCGGGATGACCTACGAGCAGTACTTC.

This clonotype was observed a few times. The chain recombines TRBV4-2 with TRBJ2-1, with TRBD1 matching 9 bases. Germline V gives CDR1 LGHNA, CDR2 YNFKEQ. V was clipped by 0 bases and J by 4 bases; unmatched bases: 7. The CDR3 spans 17 residues. CDR3 nucleotide sequence: TGTGCCAGCAGCCAAGATCGCTGGACAGGGGCTTACAATGAGCAGTTCTTC. Encoded protein: CASSQDRWTGAYNEQFF.

This clonotype was detected a few times. The rearrangement links TRBV20-1 to TRBJ2-1; TRBD1 aligns across 10 bases. Germline V lookup: CDR1 DFQATT, CDR2 SNEGSKA (reference sequence). This CDR3 has 13 amino acids. Trimming removed 4 bases from V and 7 bases from J; junction bases left unmatched: 4. CDR3 DNA sequence: TGCAGTGCTACCGGGACAGGGGTAAATGAGCAGTTCTTC. Translating it yields CSATGTGVNEQFF.

The V call is TRBV15, the J call TRBJ1-2, with D possibly matching TRBD1 (5 bases). V lost 0 bases and J lost 7, with 15 bases in between. This CDR3 contains 15 residues. The germline CDR1 and CDR2 sequences are LNHNV and YYDKDF (reference sequence). The CDR3 loop is CATSRDRQGRGGYTF. The CDR3 bases are TGTGCCACCAGCAGAGATCGGCAGGGAAGGGGTGGCTACACCTTC. Together with reference TRBV15 and TRBJ1-2, the CDR3 gives the full variable domain: DAMVIQNPRYQVTQFGKPVTLSCSQTLNHNVMYWYQQKSSQAPKLLFHYYDKDFNNEADTPDNFQSRRPNTSFCFLDIRSPGLGDTAMYLCATSRDRQGRGGYTFGSGTRLTVV.

The genes are TRBV18 and TRBJ2-5; a weak D match, TRBD1 (6 bases). Per the germline V gene, CDR1 is KGHSH and CDR2 is LQKENI. This CDR3 is 14 amino acids long. The germline V and J ends were trimmed by 3 bases and 5 bases, with 13 bases remaining between them. The CDR3 coding sequence is TGTGCCAGCTCACCTCAGGGGCTCAGGGAGACCCAGTACTTC. Translating it yields CASSPQGLRETQYF.

This clonotype was counted only a few times. The CDR3 DNA reads TGTGCCAGCACCCCTAGCGGGAACCAAGAGACCCAGTACTTC. It translates to CASTPSGNQETQYF. The V gene is TRBV5-4, the J gene TRBJ2-5; TRBD2 matches 9 bases. V was clipped by 6 bases and J by 0 bases; unmatched bases: 3. The CDR3 loop spans 14 amino acids. The germline gives CDR1 SGHNT, CDR2 YYREEE (reference sequence).

This clonotype was seen a few times. V usage is TRBV6-5 and J usage is TRBJ2-7; D possibly corresponds to TRBD1 (6 bases). Germline CDR1 MNHEY, CDR2 SVGAGI. The CDR3 length is 13 residues. V lost 6 bases, J lost 6 bases, and 15 bases lay in between. CDR3: CASRPNRAGEQYF. The CDR3 bases are TGTGCCAGCAGGCCGAACAGGGCTGGCGAGCAGTACTTC.

The rearrangement links TRBV28 to TRBJ2-2; D might be TRBD1 (6 bases). CDR3 length: 15 amino acids. Per germline, CDR1 MDHEN and CDR2 SYDVKM. V was clipped by 3 bases and J by 5 bases, with 13 bases between them. In nucleotides, the CDR3 is TGTGCCAGCAGTTTGAGGGACATCGAAACCGGGGAGCTGTTTTTT. Protein product: CASSLRDIETGELFF.

The CDR3 here is CASSQEATAQETQYF. The CDR3 bases are TGTGCCAGCAGCCAAGAGGCCACAGCCCAAGAGACCCAGTACTTC. The rearrangement links TRBV4-2 to TRBJ2-5, with unresolved D. Looked up from germline, CDR1 is LGHNA and CDR2 is YNFKEQ. The CDR3 has 15 amino acids. Trimming took 0 bases from V and 1 from J, leaving 9 bases between them.

This clonotype has a count of ten or more. The chain has TRBV7-3 and TRBJ2-1; 8 bases fit TRBD2. Looked up from germline, CDR1 is SGHTA and CDR2 is FQGTGA. V dropped 5 bases and J dropped 6; count of bases not matched to a gene: 3. The CDR3 loop spans 13 amino acids. The CDR3 sequence: CASSPGLVNEQFF. As DNA, the CDR3 is TGTGCCAGCAGCCCGGGACTAGTCAATGAGCAGTTCTTC.

V usage is TRBV12-3 or TRBV12-4 and J usage is TRBJ2-5; possible D gene TRBD1, 5 bases. Trimming removed 5 bases from V and 4 bases from J, with 20 bases in between. This CDR3 spans 16 amino acids. Written as DNA, the CDR3 is TGTGCCAGCAGTCGCCTCAGACAGCCTGGCTCAGAGACCCAGTACTTC. Protein sequence: CASSRLRQPGSETQYF.

This clonotype was counted only a few times. The rearrangement links TRBV12-3 or TRBV12-4 to TRBJ2-1; D is perhaps TRBD2 (5 bases). V lost 6 bases and J 3 bases, leaving 18 bases between the germline ends. The CDR3 loop spans 16 amino acids. CDR3 DNA: TGTGCCAGCAGGACTCTATTAGGTCGGGGCTACAATGAGCAGTTCTTC. Encoded protein: CASRTLLGRGYNEQFF.

This clonotype showed up many times. V and J are TRBV6-2 or TRBV6-3 and TRBJ2-3; a weak D match, TRBD2 (6 bases). The CDR3 spans 15 residues. V was cut by 6 bases and J by 5 bases, with 18 bases left in between. CDR1 is MNHEY, CDR2 SVGEGT, per germline. As DNA, the CDR3 is TGTGCCAGCAGCCGCTTACGGGGGAAAAAAGATACGCAGTATTTT. Its protein product is CASSRLRGKKDTQYF.

This clonotype was seen a few times. The gene calls are TRBV12-3 or TRBV12-4 and TRBJ1-2; D remains unclear. This CDR3 region has 13 residues. The V gene lost 4 bases and the J gene lost 8 bases, with 14 bases spanning the gap. CDR3 sequence reads: CASSSPPLWGYTF. The CDR3 DNA is TGTGCCAGCAGTTCACCCCCCCTATGGGGCTACACCTTC.

This clonotype came up a few times. This rearrangement joins TRBV29-1 to TRBJ2-1; the match to TRBD1 covers 7 bases. The CDR3 runs 14 residues. Trimming cost V 4 bases and J 7 bases; bases outside gene matches: 10. Germline CDR1 SQVTM, CDR2 ANQGSEA. CDR3 sequence reads: CSVVKVTGRNEQFF. In nucleotides, the CDR3 is TGCAGCGTTGTAAAGGTGACAGGGCGAAATGAGCAGTTCTTC.